The rows below give T cell receptor beta chains drawn from one sample of a study of T cells in Graves' hyperthyroidism and ophthalmopathy. From the multiplex PCR reads, TCRdb called clonotypes with MiXCR, one entry per CDR3 protein. This table holds roughly 350,000 distinct CDR3 sequences, approximately 14% found once. Specimen: blood. All receptors derive from a young woman with Graves' hyperthyroidism. The CDR3 runs from the conserved cysteine through the conserved F or W. D genes are given only for firm matches. The size field is filled for only some rows; it gives once, few, many or a size class.

J gene,CDR3 length,clone size,V gene,D gene,CDR3 DNA,CDR3 protein
TRBJ1-6,14,.,TRBV5-5,.,TGTGCCAGCAGCCCGAGCTCCTATAATTCACCCCTCCACTTT,CASSPSSYNSPLHF
TRBJ1-1,15,few,TRBV19,.,TGTGCCAGTTGCTACAGGGCTGGCCTAAACACTGAAGCTTTCTTT,CASCYRAGLNTEAFF
TRBJ2-1,17,few,TRBV6-1,TRBD2,TGTGCCAGCAGCAAAACTCCGGGACTAGCGGGAAAGAATGAGCAGTTCTTC,CASSKTPGLAGKNEQFF
TRBJ2-1,15,many,TRBV20-1,.,TGCAGTGCTAGAGTGGGCGGAAACTCCTACAATGAGCAGTTCTTC,CSARVGGNSYNEQFF
TRBJ1-2,15,.,TRBV7-2,.,TGTGCCAGCAGCTCTCAGCGCCAGGCCGCGGGGGGCTACACCTTC,CASSSQRQAAGGYTF
TRBJ2-7,15,many,TRBV28,TRBD2,TGTGCCAGCAGCTTAGCGGGATCCCCTTCCTACGAGCAGTACTTC,CASSLAGSPSYEQYF
TRBJ2-1,15,.,TRBV6-1,.,TGTGCCAGCACCGACGCGCAGTCACCCTACAATGAGCAGTTCTTC,CASTDAQSPYNEQFF
TRBJ2-4,15,.,TRBV6-2/TRBV6-3,.,TGTGCCAGCAGTTACGTGTCGGGACAACAAAACATTCAGTACTTC,CASSYVSGQQNIQYF
TRBJ2-5,15,few,TRBV6-2/TRBV6-3,.,TGTGCCAGCAGTTACTCGAAACAGAGACAAGAGACCCAGTACTTC,CASSYSKQRQETQYF
TRBJ2-1,14,many,TRBV9,TRBD2,TGTGCCAGCAGCGCCCCGGGACTAGCATATGAGCAGTTCTTC,CASSAPGLAYEQFF
TRBJ2-1,15,many,TRBV28,TRBD2,TGTGCCAGCAACCTTCGACAGCTAGGACTAGCGAAGCAGTTCTTC,CASNLRQLGLAKQFF
TRBJ1-1,11,many,TRBV20-1,.,TGCAGTGCCCTGATTGTGAGTGAAGCTTTCTTT,CSALIVSEAFF
TRBJ2-2,17,.,TRBV5-1,TRBD2,TGCGCCAGCAGCTATAATCCAGGACTAGTGCGGGGCGGGGAGCTGTTTTTT,CASSYNPGLVRGGELFF
TRBJ2-3,11,few,TRBV6-1,.,TGTGCCAGCAGCGACATCGGTACGCAGTATTTT,CASSDIGTQYF
TRBJ2-7,15,many,TRBV28,TRBD2,TGTGCCAGCAGTTCGGGGGGGGGGTCTACCTACGAGCAGTACTTC,CASSSGGGSTYEQYF
TRBJ2-5,13,.,TRBV5-5,.,TGTGCCAGCAGCTTGGGCCCAATCGAGACCCAGTACTTC,CASSLGPIETQYF
TRBJ2-1,15,few,TRBV5-1,TRBD2,TGCGCCAGCCGAACTAGCGAAAACTCCCACAATGAGCAGTTCTTC,CASRTSENSHNEQFF
TRBJ1-2,13,many,TRBV28,.,TGTGCCAGCAGAGTCCCCGGGGAGGTTGGCTACACCTTC,CASRVPGEVGYTF
TRBJ2-7,14,many,TRBV2,TRBD2,TGTGCCAGCAGGGCGACTAGCGGGAGCTACGAGCAGTACTTC,CASRATSGSYEQYF
TRBJ1-1,13,.,TRBV29-1,.,TGCAGCGTTGAGCCAGGTATGGACACTGAAGCTTTCTTT,CSVEPGMDTEAFF
TRBJ2-3,14,.,TRBV4-3,.,TGCGCCAGCAGCCCCGGGACTCGGGCAGATACGCAGTATTTT,CASSPGTRADTQYF
TRBJ2-1,15,.,TRBV9,.,TGTGCCAGCAGCGTCAGCGGCTATTTCTTGAATGAGCAGTTCTTC,CASSVSGYFLNEQFF
TRBJ2-3,18,many,TRBV20-1,TRBD2,TGCAGTGCTAGAGATCGGGAAACTAGCGGGAGCGGGGCAGATACGCAGTATTTT,CSARDRETSGSGADTQYF
TRBJ2-1,16,many,TRBV25-1,TRBD2,TGTGCCAGCAGTGAATTTCAGCGGGGGGGTGACAATGAGCAGTTCTTC,CASSEFQRGGDNEQFF
TRBJ2-7,11,.,TRBV29-1,.,TGCAGCGTGAGTGGTGCCTACGAGCAGTACTTC,CSVSGAYEQYF
TRBJ1-1,14,many,TRBV2,TRBD1,TGTGCCAGCAGTAGGGGACAGACGGGGTACGAAGCTTTCTTT,CASSRGQTGYEAFF
TRBJ2-1,15,many,TRBV5-4,.,TGTGCCAGCAGCTTGGCGGCTAGCAGGGACAATGAGCAGTTCTTC,CASSLAASRDNEQFF
TRBJ2-5,14,many,TRBV3-1,TRBD2,TGTGCCAGCAGCCAGGGACTAGCGGGAGGCCCTGAGTACTTC,CASSQGLAGGPEYF
TRBJ1-5,12,many,TRBV6-1,.,TGTGCCAGCGCCCACCAATTTCTGCCCCAGCATTTT,CASAHQFLPQHF
TRBJ1-2,13,many,TRBV30,.,TGTGCCTGGAGTGTTAACCGACAAGCAGCCTCCACCTTC,CAWSVNRQAASTF
TRBJ1-1,15,many,TRBV12-3/TRBV12-4,.,TGTGCCAGCAGTTTAGACGGGGGAGTGAACACTGAAGCTTTCTTT,CASSLDGGVNTEAFF
TRBJ2-1,16,.,TRBV19,TRBD2,TGTGCCAGTAGTATAGTCGGACTAGCGGCGATCAATGAGCAGTTCTTC,CASSIVGLAAINEQFF
TRBJ2-5,16,many,TRBV27,.,TGTGCCAGCAGTCCATCTGTGGGGGGGCTGCAAGAGACCCAGTACTTC,CASSPSVGGLQETQYF
TRBJ2-3,16,.,TRBV4-3,.,TGCGCCAGCAGCCAACAAGCGGCGGGTGGGGTGGATACGCAGTATTTT,CASSQQAAGGVDTQYF
TRBJ1-2,15,many,TRBV3-1,TRBD1,TGTGCCAGCAGCCAAGAACAGGGGTTAATCTATGGCTACACCTTC,CASSQEQGLIYGYTF
TRBJ2-7,16,few,TRBV13,TRBD1,TGTGCCAGCAGCTTAAGAAAAGGGACAGAGGCCTACGAGCAGTACTTC,CASSLRKGTEAYEQYF
TRBJ2-3,14,many,TRBV13,TRBD2,TGTGCCAGCAGCCGGACTAGCGGCACAGATACGCAGTATTTT,CASSRTSGTDTQYF
TRBJ2-1,15,many,TRBV24-1,TRBD1,TGTGCCACCAGTGAAACAGGGGGCTCCTACAATGAGCAGTTCTTC,CATSETGGSYNEQFF